Here is one TCR beta chain with its context. Its antigen is unknown. Per-nucleotide qualities are absent, and no much larger clonotype sits a single base away. Sequencing instrument: Illumina HiSeq 1500. The public reads were reanalyzed by TCRdb: fastp trimming at Q25, MiXCR alignment, in-frame beta chains only. Duplicate CDR3 protein sequences are folded into a single record with the most common DNA and genes. This sample gives around 750,000 distinct CDR3 sequences in total; approximately 32% of them show up just once. The top ten constitute roughly 12% of the sample. The intended sense of this specimen's treatment or condition label: in vitro stimulation with specific CMV peptide epitopes to enrich CMV-specific T cells. Ends trimmed: V by 1 base, J by 0 bases; bases unmatched to a gene: 8. CDR1 and CDR2, looked up from the germline V gene, are MDHEN and SYDVKM. CDR3 length: 19 amino acids, cysteine to phenylalanine. The sequence is cut down to CDR3 DNA, 57 bases in frame from base 1.

This sample stems from a study of T cell repertoires in cytomegalovirus infection (dated by TCRdb to the late 2010s). For the wider study: The peptide stimulations were aimed at well-studied HLA-B-restricted epitopes as well as recently identified HLA-C-restricted CMV epitopes, whose presentation resists viral immunomodulation. Donor HLA type was relevant to the analysis, as public TCR beta signatures indicated carriage of CMV infection together with the matching HLA type.

The investigation overall reported the following: In both this cohort and an independent roughly 350-donor cohort, the cumulative frequency of public TCR beta family members distinguished carriers of CMV infection plus the relevant HLA type. The ex vivo response was dominated by HLA-C-restricted CMV-specific TCR beta clonotypes, which also provided the single most frequent clonotype in two of eight donors.

The TCR originated in a human donor in good health (CMV status not recorded). Some clones in this sample may be carry-over from other donors' samples. The specimen comprised cultured CD8+ T cells from PBMCs, sampled from culture after CMV antigen stimulation. The sequence joins TRBV28 to TRBJ2-3, with 12 central nucleotides matching TRBD2. CDR3 region: CASSLLRGTSGGSTDTQYF. In nucleotide form, the sequence is TGTGCCAGCAGTTTATTGAGGGGTACTAGCGGGGGGAGCACAGATACGCAGTATTTT.